The entry below describes one TCR beta chain. Those enrolled in Seattle joined during active infection and were followed longitudinally afterward. The data belong to a study of blood T cell repertoires in COVID-19. Study context: Acute and convalescent COVID-19 samples came from the United States, Italy and Spain.

Clones were read by immunoSEQ multiplex PCR, and TCRdb kept only the in-frame ones, dropping some. The repertoire has tens of thousands of clones, around 80% of them found once; the top ten carry roughly a fifth. The sample comprised peripheral blood. This receptor was obtained from a man younger than 40 with COVID-19, enrolled during active disease.

In nucleotides, the CDR3 is TGTGCCAGCAGGAGGGGGACTAGCGGGAGCAATGAGCAGTTCTTC. Translating gives CASRRGTSGSNEQFF. The chain is built from TRBV6-5 and TRBJ2-1; 14 bases are a match to TRBD2. Germline CDR1 is MNHEY and CDR2 is SVGAGI. V lost 6 bases, J lost 6 bases, and 4 bases stayed unmatched. The CDR3 length is 15 residues.